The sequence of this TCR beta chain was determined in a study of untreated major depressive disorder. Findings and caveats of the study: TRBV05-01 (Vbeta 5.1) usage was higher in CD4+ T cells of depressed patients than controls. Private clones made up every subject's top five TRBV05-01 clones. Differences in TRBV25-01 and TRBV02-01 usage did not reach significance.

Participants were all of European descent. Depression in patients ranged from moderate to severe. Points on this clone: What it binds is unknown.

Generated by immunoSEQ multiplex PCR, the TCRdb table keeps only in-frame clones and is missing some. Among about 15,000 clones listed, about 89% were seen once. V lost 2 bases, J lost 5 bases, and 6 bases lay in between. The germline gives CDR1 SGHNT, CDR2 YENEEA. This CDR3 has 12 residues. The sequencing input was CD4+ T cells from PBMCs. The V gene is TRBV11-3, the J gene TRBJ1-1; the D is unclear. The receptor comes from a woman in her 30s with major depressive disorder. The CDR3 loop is CASSLTGTEAFF. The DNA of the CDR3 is TGTGCCAGCAGCTTAACGGGAACTGAAGCTTTCTTT.